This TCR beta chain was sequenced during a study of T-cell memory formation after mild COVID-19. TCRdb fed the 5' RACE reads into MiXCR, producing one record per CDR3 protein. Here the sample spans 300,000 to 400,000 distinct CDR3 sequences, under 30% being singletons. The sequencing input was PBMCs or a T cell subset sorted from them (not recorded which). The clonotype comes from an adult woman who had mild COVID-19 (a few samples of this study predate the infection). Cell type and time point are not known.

In DNA form, the CDR3 reads TGTGCCAGCAGTCCCGATGAACGTGTCTACGAGCAGTACTTC. It encodes CASSPDERVYEQYF. The chain is built from TRBV12-3 or TRBV12-4 and TRBJ2-7; D is ambiguous. The CDR3 is 14 amino acids. Trimming took 5 bases from V and 3 from J, leaving 14 bases between them.